The 14 T cell receptor beta chains below all came from one sample that was sequenced in a study of OX40 agonist ivuxolimab in advanced cancers. To prepare the library, the immunoSEQ multiplex PCR assay was applied. TCRdb limited this immuneACCESS table to in-frame rearrangements with V and J called. A share of clones is missing; checked studies link under half to unresolved V genes, and the rest is unexplained. This sample comprises about 59,000 clones, 85% of them detected only once. 3% to 4% of the sample is taken by the ten largest. Sequenced here: CD4+ or CD8+ T cells sorted from blood, sampled in a trial of the OX40 agonist ivuxolimab. The receptors here all came from an adult with an advanced solid tumor such as melanoma, head and neck, liver or kidney cancer.

The chain employs TRBV28 and TRBJ1-5; perhaps TRBD1 as D (5 bases). Trimming pared 5 bases from V and 3 bases from J, leaving 11 bases between. There are 14 residues in the CDR3. Germline-derived CDR1 and CDR2 are MDHEN and SYDVKM. DNA of the CDR3: TGTGCCAGCAGTCCAGACAGTTACAATCAGCCCCAGCATTTT. The encoded protein is CASSPDSYNQPQHF.

The chain couples TRBV28 to TRBJ1-5; unclear D gene. Deletions cut 3 bases from V and 5 bases from J, with 14 bases between. This CDR3 is 15 amino acids long. Germline values: CDR1 MDHEN, CDR2 SYDVKM. The CDR3 protein is CASSFWEKGDQPQHF. The CDR3 DNA sequence: TGTGCCAGCAGTTTTTGGGAAAAGGGTGATCAGCCCCAGCATTTT.

The DNA of the CDR3 is TGTGCCAGCAGTAAGGGGGCGGGGAATGAGCAGTTCTTC. It encodes CASSKGAGNEQFF. The J gene is TRBJ2-1, the V gene TRBV2; D might be TRBD1 (7 bases). Germline CDR1 reads SNHLY; CDR2 reads FYNNEI. V was pared by 5 bases and J by 7 bases, with 12 bases between. The CDR3 is 13 residues long.

The DNA of the CDR3 is TGTGCCAGCAGCGTAGTGGACGTTGGAAACACCATATATTTT. It yields the protein CASSVVDVGNTIYF. The chain combines TRBV9 with TRBJ1-3; no clear D. Germline V gene sequence: CDR1 SGDLS, CDR2 YYNGEE. Trimming cost V 0 bases and J 3 bases, with 7 bases left between them. The CDR3 sequence is 14 residues long. The full variable domain, in which reference TRBV9 and TRBJ1-3 provide the parts outside the CDR3, is DSGVTQTPKHLITATGQRVTLRCSPRSGDLSVYWYQQSLDQGLQFLIQYYNGEERAKGNILERFSAQQFPDLHSELNLSSLELGDSALYFCASSVVDVGNTIYFGEGSWLTVV.

The chain joins TRBV5-1 to TRBJ1-2; 7 bases are a match to TRBD1. Germline-derived CDR1 and CDR2 are SGHRS and YFSETQ. There are 14 residues in the CDR3. The V gene end was trimmed by 1 base and the J gene end by 6 bases; junction bases not matched to a gene: 6. CDR3 DNA sequence: TGCGCCAGCAGCTTGAGCCAGGGGGGCCATGGCTACACCTTC. Translating it yields CASSLSQGGHGYTF.

V usage is TRBV30 and J usage is TRBJ2-1, with D hard to call. Germline V gene lookup returns CDR1 GTSNPN and CDR2 SVGIG (reference sequence). The CDR3 contains 11 residues. V shed 4 bases and J shed 3 bases, with 4 bases lying between them. CDR3 sequence (DNA): TGTGCCTGGAAGGGCTACAATGAGCAGTTCTTC. This codes for CAWKGYNEQFF.

Regarding this clone: One junction end disagrees with the germline gene, perhaps due to a read error. The DNA of the CDR3 is TGTGCTAGCAGCCCGGGACAGGGTTCTGAAAAACTGTTTTTT. Translating it yields CASSPGQGSEKLFF. The V call is TRBV7-7, the J call TRBJ1-4, with 9 positions matching TRBD1. This CDR3 is 14 amino acids long. Germline CDR1 reads SSHAT; CDR2 reads FNYEAQ (reference sequence).

V and J are TRBV10-3 and TRBJ2-1; D is unresolved. Looked up from germline, CDR1 is ENHRY and CDR2 is SYGVKD. CDR3 size: 13 residues. The V and J ends lost 4 bases and 5 bases respectively, with 9 bases between them. The chain's CDR3 is CAISVPDHNEQFF. CDR3 sequence (DNA): TGTGCCATCAGTGTGCCGGATCACAATGAGCAGTTCTTC.

The V gene is TRBV2, the J gene TRBJ2-2; TRBD2 agrees at 7 bases. The CDR3 spans 15 residues. Germline V lookup: CDR1 SNHLY, CDR2 FYNNEI. Germline trimming cut 6 bases from V and 2 bases from J; bases unmatched to any gene: 6. CDR3 coding DNA: TGTGCCAGCAGGTGGGAGCGGGGCAACACCGGGGAGCTGTTTTTT. It encodes CASRWERGNTGELFF.

The V gene is TRBV6-5, the J gene TRBJ2-7; 13 nucleotides match TRBD2. With V trimmed by 0 bases and J by 4 bases, 0 bases remained unmatched. CDR3 length equals 15 residues. In germline, CDR1 is MNHEY, CDR2 SVGAGI. CDR3 protein: CASSYSTSGGYEQYF. CDR3 bases: TGTGCCAGCAGTTACTCGACTAGCGGGGGGTACGAGCAGTACTTC.

The chain carries TRBV10-1 and TRBJ2-2; D may be TRBD1 (6 bases). Germline-derived CDR1 and CDR2 are WNHNN and SYGVQD (reference sequence). CDR3 length: 13 amino acids. Trimming took 5 bases from V and 4 from J, leaving 8 bases between them. CDR3 region: CASSTGSTGELFF. CDR3 nucleotides: TGCGCCAGCAGTACAGGGTCCACCGGGGAGCTGTTTTTT.

This clone has just a few counts. The J gene is TRBJ1-2, the V gene TRBV30; possible D gene TRBD1, 6 bases. The CDR3 covers 12 residues. Germline CDR1 and CDR2: GTSNPN and SVGIG (reference sequence). Trimming took 3 bases from V and 4 from J, leaving 9 bases between them. Here the CDR3 DNA reads TGTGCCTGGAGACAGGGCGCCTATGGCTACACCTTC. This translates into CAWRQGAYGYTF. Complete variable domain (other parts from reference TRBV30 and TRBJ1-2): SQTIHQWPATLVQPVGSPLSLECTVEGTSNPNLYWYRQAAGRGLQLLFYSVGIGQISSEVPQNLSASRPQDRQFILSSKKLLLSDSGFYLCAWRQGAYGYTFGSGTRLTVV.

The genes are TRBV11-2 and TRBJ1-1; no clear D. V was shortened by 0 bases and J by 4 bases, with 6 bases between the two germline ends. CDR1 and CDR2 (germline): SGHAT, FQNNGV. The CDR3 spans 13 residues. The CDR3 sequence is CASSLDLGTEAFF. The CDR3 nucleotides read TGTGCCAGCAGCTTAGATTTGGGCACTGAAGCTTTCTTT.

This clone was found once. The chain couples TRBV7-3 to TRBJ2-6; a possible D gene is TRBD1 (5 bases). Germline V lookup: CDR1 SGHTA, CDR2 FQGTGA. The CDR3 is made up of 18 amino acids. V was trimmed by 3 bases and J by 3 bases, leaving 18 bases between them. This CDR3 reads CASSFTLTDSVGANVLTF. The CDR3 nucleotides are TGTGCCAGCAGCTTTACCCTCACAGACAGCGTTGGGGCCAACGTCCTGACTTTC.